This T cell receptor (beta chain) was retrieved from a study of response to subunit inactivated influenza vaccine. Trimming cost V 2 bases and J 10 bases, with 18 bases left between them. The CDR3 has 15 residues. Germline V gene data show CDR1 as SGHDT and CDR2 as YYEEEE. Study outcomes and limitations: Researchers suggested that each seasonal influenza vaccination recruits few new T cells.

As to this clonotype: No antigen is known for it.

TCRdb itself ran the RT-PCR reads through MiXCR, one entry per CDR3 protein. Among roughly 540,000 distinct CDR3 sequences listed, under 30% were seen once. Separately, the same data were catalogued under a study of T cells expressing NK-cell markers. This second report adds: Beta-chain TCR cDNA was generated via 5'RACE template switching with UMIs. It was sorted CD3+CD56+NKG2C+, CD3+CD56+NKG2C- and CD3+CD56-NKG2C+ T cells that supplied the TCR beta repertoires. The study found dominant NKG2C+ clonotypes at about 1.0-8% of CD8+ T cells in 5 or 6 donors.

Sequencing was performed on CD4+ T cells sorted from PBMCs, taken roughly 12 days after vaccination. The J gene is TRBJ1-4, the V gene TRBV5-6; tentative D call: TRBD1 (5 bases). This receptor was obtained from a man aged 50 to 60 who received an inactivated influenza vaccine. The CDR3 DNA sequence: TGTGCCAGCAGCTTTGGTCACCGGGACCTGGCAAAACTGTTTTTT. Protein sequence: CASSFGHRDLAKLFF.